Reported below is one T cell receptor beta chain. Its antigen is not yet known. No per-base quality is available; no much larger clone lies one base away. These data are taken from a study of shared T cell receptors in the human thymus (dated by TCRdb to the early 2020s). In the study overall: The study examined how self-reactive, shared T-cell receptor alpha chains are generated in the human thymus.

Library preparation used the immunoSEQ multiplex PCR assay. TCRdb holds this immuneACCESS table with in-frame rearrangements only. Some clones are missing; in checked studies, unresolved V genes explain under half, and the rest has no known cause. The sample contains under 700,000 clones, about 80% of them found a single time. Of the sample, about 0.012% is held by the ten largest clones. V and J lose 4 bases and 0 bases, and a span of 12 bases separates them. The CDR3 goes from the cysteine to the phenylalanine over 15 residues. The CDR3 DNA has 45 bases and is translated from base 1. The germline V gene encodes CDR1 SEHNR and CDR2 FQNEAQ (reference sequence). The same data also contributed to another study, on human thymus T cells. The second study reports: Donors were immunologically healthy infants undergoing open corrective cardiac surgery for congenital heart defects in Finland. The thymus tissue came from surgical resects taken out during corrective cardiac surgery. Both the thymic and the peripheral blood repertoires appeared to show biased V and J gene segment usage. According to the related research, thymic TCR repertoires were highly overlapping among unrelated individuals. The study used 7 or 8 infant thymus samples plus four related peripheral blood samples to characterize TCR alpha and beta repertoires. The infant donors were 7 to 244 days old, and the cohort included five to seven males and a couple of females. Thymocytes were mechanically released from the tissue and were stored as pellets of roughly 10-34 million cells at -70 degrees C. A QIAsymphony instrument was used to extract genomic DNA from the frozen cell pellets. The immunoSEQ multiplex PCR assay was used to amplify the TCRB and TCRAD loci from a standardized quantity of quality-controlled genomic DNA. The amplicons spanned the V(D)J region and were long enough to cover the CDR3 and allow V and J genes to be identified. Through the commercial immunoSEQ service, the amplicons were sequenced on an Illumina platform. Primer bias and sequencing errors were corrected using previously described methods, and TCRAD and TCRB definitions followed the IMGT database. Repertoires were analysed with immunoSEQ Analyzer 3.0 and VDJTools, covering basic statistics, V/J segment usage, diversity estimates, rarefaction and pairwise overlap. Diversity was estimated using the Chao1, ChaoE, Efron-Thisted, Shannon and inverse Simpson indices, and was also estimated on datasets down-sampled to the size of the smallest sample. Repertoire overlap was assessed by strict matching of CDR3 nucleotide sequence, V gene and J gene, and clustering was done by Jaccard-based multidimensional scaling. On average, roughly 850,000 unique TCRB clonotypes were obtained from thymus samples, compared with 80,000 to 85,000 from blood samples.

The chain is made from TRBV7-9 and TRBJ1-2; no D segment can be confidently identified. The clonotype was recovered from a boy less than two years old with a congenital heart defect. Donor details come from another sample of the same person, matched by shared clones. Material: thymocytes. The DNA reads TGTGCCAGCAGCTCAAGTAACAGCCCTAACTATGGCTACACCTTC. Translation gives CASSSSNSPNYGYTF.